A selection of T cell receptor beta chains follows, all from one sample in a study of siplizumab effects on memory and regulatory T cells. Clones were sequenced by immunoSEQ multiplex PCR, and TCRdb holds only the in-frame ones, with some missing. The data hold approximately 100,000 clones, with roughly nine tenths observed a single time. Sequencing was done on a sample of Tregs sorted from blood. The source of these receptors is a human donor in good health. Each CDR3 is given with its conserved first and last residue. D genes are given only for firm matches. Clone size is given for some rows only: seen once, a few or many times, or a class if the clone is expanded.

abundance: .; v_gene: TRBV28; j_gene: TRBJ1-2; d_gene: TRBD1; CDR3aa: CASSSPGQGINYGYTF; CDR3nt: TGTGCCAGCAGTTCTCCGGGACAGGGGATTAACTATGGCTACACCTTC
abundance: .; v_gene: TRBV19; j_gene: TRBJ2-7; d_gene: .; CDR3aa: CASSIGRGPSYEQYF; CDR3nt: TGTGCCAGTAGTATAGGCAGGGGACCTTCCTACGAGCAGTACTTC
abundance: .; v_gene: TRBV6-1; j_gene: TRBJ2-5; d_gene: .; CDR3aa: CATIEETQYF; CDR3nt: TGTGCCACCATCGAGGAGACCCAGTACTTC
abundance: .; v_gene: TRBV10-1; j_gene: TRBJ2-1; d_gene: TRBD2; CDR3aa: CASSVNIAGGYNEQFF; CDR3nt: TGCGCCAGCAGTGTGAATATAGCGGGAGGTTACAATGAGCAGTTCTTC
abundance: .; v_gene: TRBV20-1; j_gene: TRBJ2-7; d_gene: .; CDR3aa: CSASLYEQYF; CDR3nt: TGCAGTGCTAGCCTCTACGAGCAGTACTTC
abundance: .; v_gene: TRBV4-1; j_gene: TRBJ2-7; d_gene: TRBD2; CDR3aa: CASSQDRLAGGWNEQYF; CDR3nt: TGCGCCAGCAGCCAAGATAGACTAGCGGGAGGGTGGAACGAGCAGTACTTC
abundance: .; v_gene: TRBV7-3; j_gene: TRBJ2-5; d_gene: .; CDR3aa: CASSFGLTETQYF; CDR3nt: TGTGCCAGCAGCTTTGGTTTAACGGAGACCCAGTACTTC
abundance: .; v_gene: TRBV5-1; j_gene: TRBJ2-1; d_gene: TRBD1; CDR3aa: CASSLAGTGVLVNEQFF; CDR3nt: TGCGCCAGCAGCTTGGCCGGGACAGGGGTTTTGGTCAATGAGCAGTTCTTC
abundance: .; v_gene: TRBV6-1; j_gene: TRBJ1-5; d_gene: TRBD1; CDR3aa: CASSGTGDSQPQHF; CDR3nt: TGTGCCAGCAGCGGGACAGGGGATTCTCAGCCCCAGCATTTT
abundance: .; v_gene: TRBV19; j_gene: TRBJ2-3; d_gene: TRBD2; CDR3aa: CASREAGVGADTQYF; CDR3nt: TGTGCCAGTAGAGAAGCGGGAGTAGGTGCAGATACGCAGTATTTT
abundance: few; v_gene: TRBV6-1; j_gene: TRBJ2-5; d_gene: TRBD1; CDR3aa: CASSERDSPGTTQYF; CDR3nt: TGTGCCAGCAGTGAAAGGGACAGTCCAGGGACAACCCAGTACTTC
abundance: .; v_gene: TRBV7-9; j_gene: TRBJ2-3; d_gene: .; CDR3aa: CASSTRQPGGTDTQYF; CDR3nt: TGTGCCAGCAGCACCCGACAGCCTGGGGGCACAGATACGCAGTATTTT
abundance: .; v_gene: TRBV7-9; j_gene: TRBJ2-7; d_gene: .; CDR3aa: CASSRPTGGASYEQYF; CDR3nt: TGTGCCAGCAGCCGACCAACAGGGGGGGCCTCCTACGAGCAGTACTTC
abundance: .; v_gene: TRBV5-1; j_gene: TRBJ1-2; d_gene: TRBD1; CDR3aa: CASNSRDSPNYGYTF; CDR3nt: TGCGCCAGCAACTCCCGGGACAGTCCTAACTATGGCTACACCTTC
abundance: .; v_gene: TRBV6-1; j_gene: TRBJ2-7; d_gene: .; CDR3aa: CASGERGGYEQYF; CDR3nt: TGTGCCAGCGGTGAGAGGGGGGGGTACGAGCAGTACTTC
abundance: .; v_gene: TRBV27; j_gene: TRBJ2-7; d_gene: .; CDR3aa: CASSLSASSYSYEQYF; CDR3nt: TGTGCCAGCAGTTTATCGGCGTCTAGTTACTCCTACGAGCAGTACTTC
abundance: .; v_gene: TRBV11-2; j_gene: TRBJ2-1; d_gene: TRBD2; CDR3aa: CASSLGASGSNEQFF; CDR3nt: TGTGCCAGCAGCTTGGGGGCTAGCGGGAGTAATGAGCAGTTCTTC
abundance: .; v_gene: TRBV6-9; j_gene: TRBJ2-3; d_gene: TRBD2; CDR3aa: CASPPNCLAGGDTQYF; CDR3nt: TGTGCCAGCCCCCCTAACTGCCTAGCGGGAGGGGATACGCAGTATTTT
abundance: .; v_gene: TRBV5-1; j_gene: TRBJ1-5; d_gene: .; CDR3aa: CASSLTGENQPQHF; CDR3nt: TGCGCCAGCAGCTTGACGGGGGAGAATCAGCCCCAGCATTTT
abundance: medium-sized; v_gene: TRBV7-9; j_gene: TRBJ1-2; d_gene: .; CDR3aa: CASSLTESYGYTF; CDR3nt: TGTGCCAGCAGCCTAACAGAGTCCTATGGCTACACCTTC
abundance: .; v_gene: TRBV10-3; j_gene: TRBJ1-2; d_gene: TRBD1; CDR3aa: CAISDPDRGHYGYTF; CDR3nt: TGTGCCATCAGTGACCCGGACAGGGGGCACTATGGCTACACCTTC
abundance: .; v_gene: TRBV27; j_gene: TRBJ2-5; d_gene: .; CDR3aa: CASSPLLVGGLKTQYF; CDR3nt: TGTGCCAGCAGTCCCCTTCTGGTAGGGGGGTTAAAGACCCAGTACTTC
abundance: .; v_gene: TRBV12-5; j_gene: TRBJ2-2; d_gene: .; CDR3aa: CASGLGGNTGELFF; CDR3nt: TGTGCTAGTGGTTTGGGAGGTAACACCGGGGAGCTGTTTTTT
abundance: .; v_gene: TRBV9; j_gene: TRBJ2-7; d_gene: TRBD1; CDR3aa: CASSVSPRDSHEQYF; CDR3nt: TGTGCCAGCAGCGTATCCCCTAGGGACAGCCACGAGCAGTACTTC
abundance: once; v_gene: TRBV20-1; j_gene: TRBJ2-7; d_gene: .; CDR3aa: CSARRGWEQYF; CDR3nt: TGCAGTGCTAGAAGAGGTTGGGAGCAGTACTTC
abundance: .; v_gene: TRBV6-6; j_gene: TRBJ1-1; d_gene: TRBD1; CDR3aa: CASSLNRGEAFF; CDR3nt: TGTGCCAGCAGTCTAAACAGGGGTGAAGCTTTCTTT
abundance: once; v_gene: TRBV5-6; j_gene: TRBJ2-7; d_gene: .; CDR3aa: CASSLVGPYEQYF; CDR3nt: TGTGCCAGCAGCTTGGTAGGCCCCTACGAGCAGTACTTC
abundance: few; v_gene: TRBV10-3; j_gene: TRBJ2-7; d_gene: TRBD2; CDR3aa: CAISDAGAGAGEQYF; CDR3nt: TGTGCCATCAGTGATGCAGGAGCGGGAGCGGGCGAGCAGTACTTC
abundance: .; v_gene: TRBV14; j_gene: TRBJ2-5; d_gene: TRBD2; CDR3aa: CASSQATSGRETQYF; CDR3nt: TGTGCCAGCAGCCAAGCCACTAGCGGGAGAGAGACCCAGTACTTC
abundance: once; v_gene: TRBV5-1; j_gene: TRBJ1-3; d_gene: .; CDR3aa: CASSSTTTQGNTIYF; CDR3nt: TGCGCCAGCAGCTCCACGACAACACAGGGAAACACCATATATTTT
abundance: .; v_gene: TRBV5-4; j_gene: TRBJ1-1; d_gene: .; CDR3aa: CASSGLRATEAFF; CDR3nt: TGTGCCAGCAGCGGACTCCGGGCGACTGAAGCTTTCTTT
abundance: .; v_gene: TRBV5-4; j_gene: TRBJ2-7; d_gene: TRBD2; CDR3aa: CASSLGAGGPIFYEQYF; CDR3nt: TGTGCCAGCAGCTTGGGAGCGGGAGGGCCAATTTTCTACGAGCAGTACTTC
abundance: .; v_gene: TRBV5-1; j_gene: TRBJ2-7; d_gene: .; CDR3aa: CASSFMSGKIYEQYF; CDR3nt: TGCGCCAGCAGCTTTATGAGCGGAAAAATTTACGAGCAGTACTTC
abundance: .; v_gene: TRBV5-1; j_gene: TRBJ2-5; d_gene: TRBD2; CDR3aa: CASRYLPGLAGQETQYF; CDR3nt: TGCGCCAGCCGTTACCTTCCGGGACTAGCGGGACAAGAGACCCAGTACTTC
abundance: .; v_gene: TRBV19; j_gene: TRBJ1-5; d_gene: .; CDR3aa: CASSIGRGARQPQHF; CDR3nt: TGTGCCAGTAGTATAGGCCGGGGGGCGAGGCAGCCCCAGCATTTT
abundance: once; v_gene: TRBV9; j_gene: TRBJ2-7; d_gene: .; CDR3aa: CASSVGQGPSYEQYF; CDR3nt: TGTGCCAGCAGCGTAGGTCAGGGGCCCTCCTACGAGCAGTACTTC
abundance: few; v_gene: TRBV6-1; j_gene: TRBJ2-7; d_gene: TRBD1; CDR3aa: CASRWTGLYEQYF; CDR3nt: TGTGCCAGCAGGTGGACAGGCCTTTACGAGCAGTACTTC
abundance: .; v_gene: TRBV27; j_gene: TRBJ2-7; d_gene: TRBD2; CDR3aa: CASSRLWGGLAEEISYEQYF; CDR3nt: TGTGCCAGCAGTCGCCTGTGGGGGGGACTAGCGGAAGAGATCTCCTACGAGCAGTACTTC
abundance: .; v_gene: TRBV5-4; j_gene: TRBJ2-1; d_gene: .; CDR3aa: CASSLGLMEFF; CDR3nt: TGTGCCAGCAGCTTGGGGCTAATGGAGTTCTTC
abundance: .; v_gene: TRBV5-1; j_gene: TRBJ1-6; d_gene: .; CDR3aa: CASSLAVRNNSPLHF; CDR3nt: TGCGCCAGCAGCTTGGCCGTGCGGAATAATTCACCCCTCCACTTT
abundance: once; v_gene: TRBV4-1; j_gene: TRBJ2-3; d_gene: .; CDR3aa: CASSARGPTDTQYF; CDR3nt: TGCGCCAGCAGCGCGCGGGGGCCCACAGATACGCAGTATTTT
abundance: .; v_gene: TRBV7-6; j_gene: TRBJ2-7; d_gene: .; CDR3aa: CASSLEAGPYEQYF; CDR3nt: TGTGCCAGCAGCTTAGAAGCAGGCCCCTACGAGCAGTACTTC
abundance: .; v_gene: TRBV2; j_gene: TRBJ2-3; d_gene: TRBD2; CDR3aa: CASRRGATSGRGDTQYF; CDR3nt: TGTGCCAGCAGGAGAGGAGCGACTAGCGGGAGGGGAGATACGCAGTATTTT
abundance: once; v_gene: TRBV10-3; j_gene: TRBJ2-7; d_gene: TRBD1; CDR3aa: CAIRRQGSYEQYF; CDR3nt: TGTGCCATCAGGCGACAGGGCTCCTACGAGCAGTACTTC
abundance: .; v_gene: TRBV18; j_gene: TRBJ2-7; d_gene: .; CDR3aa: CASSPNDEQYF; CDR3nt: TGTGCCAGCTCACCAAATGACGAGCAGTACTTC
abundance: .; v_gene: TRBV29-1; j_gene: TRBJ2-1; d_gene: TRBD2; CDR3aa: CSPVAGGYNEQFF; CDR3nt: TGCAGCCCGGTAGCGGGAGGGTACAATGAGCAGTTCTTC
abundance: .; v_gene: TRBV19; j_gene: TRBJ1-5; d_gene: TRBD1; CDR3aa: CASSPGTGAGGNQPQHF; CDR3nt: TGTGCCAGTAGTCCCGGGACAGGGGCCGGGGGCAATCAGCCCCAGCATTTT
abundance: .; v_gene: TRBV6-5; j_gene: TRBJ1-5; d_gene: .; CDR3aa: CASSYDGSHSNQPQHF; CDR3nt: TGTGCCAGCAGTTACGATGGGTCACATAGCAATCAGCCCCAGCATTTT
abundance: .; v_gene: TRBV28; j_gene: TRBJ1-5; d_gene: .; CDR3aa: CASKKTAWRNQPQHF; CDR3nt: TGTGCCAGCAAGAAGACAGCGTGGCGCAATCAGCCCCAGCATTTT
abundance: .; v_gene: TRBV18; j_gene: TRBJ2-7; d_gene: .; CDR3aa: CASSPDSSGEQYF; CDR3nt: TGTGCCAGCTCACCAGACTCATCGGGGGAGCAGTACTTC
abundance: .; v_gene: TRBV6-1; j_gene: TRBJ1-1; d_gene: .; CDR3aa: CASSEAWAGNEAFF; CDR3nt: TGTGCCAGCAGTGAAGCATGGGCAGGGAATGAAGCTTTCTTT
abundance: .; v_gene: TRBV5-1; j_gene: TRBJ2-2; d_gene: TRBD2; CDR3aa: CASSLAKASGSTGELFF; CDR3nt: TGCGCCAGCAGCTTGGCCAAGGCTAGCGGATCCACCGGGGAGCTGTTTTTT
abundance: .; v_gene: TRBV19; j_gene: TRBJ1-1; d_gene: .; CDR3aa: CASSLRGRLRGTEAFF; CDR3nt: TGTGCCAGTAGTCTCCGGGGCCGGCTTCGGGGTACTGAAGCTTTCTTT
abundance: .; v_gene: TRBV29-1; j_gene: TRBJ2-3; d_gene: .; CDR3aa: CSVVGGRSGTDTQYF; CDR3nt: TGCAGCGTTGTAGGGGGAAGGAGTGGCACAGATACGCAGTATTTT
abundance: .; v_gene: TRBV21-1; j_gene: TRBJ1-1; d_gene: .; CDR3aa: CASSKRDRGRTEAFF; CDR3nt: TGTGCCAGCAGCAAAAGGGACAGGGGGAGAACTGAAGCTTTCTTT
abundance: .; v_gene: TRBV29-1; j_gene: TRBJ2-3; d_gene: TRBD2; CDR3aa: CSVNGLAGGPDTQYF; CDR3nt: TGCAGCGTTAATGGACTAGCGGGAGGGCCAGATACGCAGTATTTT
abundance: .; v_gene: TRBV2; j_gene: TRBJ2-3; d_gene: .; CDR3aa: CASSEGQLSTHTQYF; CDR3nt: TGTGCCAGCAGTGAGGGACAACTAAGCACACATACGCAGTATTTT
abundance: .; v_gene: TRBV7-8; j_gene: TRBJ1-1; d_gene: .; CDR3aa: CASSLGGPEAFF; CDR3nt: TGTGCCAGCAGCTTAGGAGGCCCTGAAGCTTTCTTT
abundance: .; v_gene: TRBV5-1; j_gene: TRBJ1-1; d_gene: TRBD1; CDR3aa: CASSILDRMNTEAFF; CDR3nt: TGCGCCAGCAGCATATTGGACAGGATGAACACTGAAGCTTTCTTT
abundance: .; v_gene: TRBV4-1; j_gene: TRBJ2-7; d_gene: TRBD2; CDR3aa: CASSQGGRALDEQYF; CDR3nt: TGCGCCAGCAGCCAAGGCGGGAGGGCCCTCGACGAGCAGTACTTC